This T cell receptor (beta chain) was sequenced for a study of CD8 T cells in ankylosing spondylitis. Study conclusions and caveats: The study identified a TCR beta motif of eight highly homologous variants that appeared characteristic of ankylosing spondylitis blood. In reactive arthritis synovial fluid and blood, some motif variants had been reported before.

TCRdb re-called the 5' RACE reads with MiXCR, one entry per CDR3 protein. The table lists 250,000 or so distinct CDR3 sequences, around 25% of them singletons. The CDR3 sequence is 14 residues long. CDR1 SEHNR and CDR2 FQNEAQ come from the germline V gene (reference sequence). V lost 5 bases, J lost 5 bases, and 5 bases stayed unmatched. This clonotype was seen more than once but under ten times. Its antigen is undetermined. The receptor comes from a male donor with ankylosing spondylitis or in good health (not recorded which). Sequencing used blood, either unsorted or a sorted T cell fraction (not recorded which). This chain uses TRBV7-9 with TRBJ2-1; 8 bases line up with TRBD1. CDR3 loop: CASSPTGGNNEQFF. CDR3 DNA: TGTGCCAGCAGCCCCACAGGGGGAAACAATGAGCAGTTCTTC.